This paragraph reports one TCR beta chain. The sample originates from a study of blood T cell repertoires in COVID-19. Study details: Acute and convalescent COVID-19 specimens originated in the United States, Italy and Spain. From T cells, B-cell-depleted T cells, or PBMCs came the material, which was cDNA or gDNA.

The CDR3 sequence is 13 residues long. Germline V gene sequence: CDR1 LNHDA, CDR2 SQIVND (reference sequence). V lost 6 bases and J lost 7, with 16 bases in between. The method was immunoSEQ multiplex PCR; TCRdb's version includes in-frame clones alone and lacks a portion of them. The table shows 95,000 to 110,000 clones, with approximately 87% occurring only once. This sequence originates from a human donor in a cohort sampled during active or convalescent COVID-19. The J gene is TRBJ2-7, the V gene TRBV19; no firm D call. Material: peripheral blood. The CDR3 here is CASSATADTEQYF. The CDR3 DNA reads as TGTGCCAGTAGCGCTACGGCGGATACTGAGCAGTACTTC.